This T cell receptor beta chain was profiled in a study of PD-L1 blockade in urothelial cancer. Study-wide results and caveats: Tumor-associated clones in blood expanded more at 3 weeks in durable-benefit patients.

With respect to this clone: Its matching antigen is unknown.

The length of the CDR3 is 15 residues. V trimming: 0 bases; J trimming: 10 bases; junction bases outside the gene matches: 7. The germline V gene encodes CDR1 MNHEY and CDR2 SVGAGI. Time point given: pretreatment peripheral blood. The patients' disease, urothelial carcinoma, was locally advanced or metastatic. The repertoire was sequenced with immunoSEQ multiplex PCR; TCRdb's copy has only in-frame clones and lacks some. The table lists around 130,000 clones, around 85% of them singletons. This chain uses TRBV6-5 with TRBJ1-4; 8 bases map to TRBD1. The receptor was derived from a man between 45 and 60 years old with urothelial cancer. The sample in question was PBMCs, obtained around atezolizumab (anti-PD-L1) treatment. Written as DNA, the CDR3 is TGTGCCAGCAGTTACTCGAAGCCACAGGGGGGAAAACTGTTTTTT. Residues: CASSYSKPQGGKLFF.